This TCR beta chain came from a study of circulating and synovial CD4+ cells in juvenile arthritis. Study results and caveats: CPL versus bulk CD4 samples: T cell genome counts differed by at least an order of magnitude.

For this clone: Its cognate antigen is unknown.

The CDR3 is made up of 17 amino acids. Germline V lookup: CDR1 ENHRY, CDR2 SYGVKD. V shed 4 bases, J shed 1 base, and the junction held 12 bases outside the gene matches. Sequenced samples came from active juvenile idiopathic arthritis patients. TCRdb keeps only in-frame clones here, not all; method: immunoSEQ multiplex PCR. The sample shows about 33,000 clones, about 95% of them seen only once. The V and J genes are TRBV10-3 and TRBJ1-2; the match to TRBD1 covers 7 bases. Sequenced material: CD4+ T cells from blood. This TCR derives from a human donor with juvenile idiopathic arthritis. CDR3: CAISAPHVGGINYGYTF. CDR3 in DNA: TGTGCCATCAGTGCCCCACATGTAGGGGGCATTAACTATGGCTACACCTTC.